These 10 T cell receptor beta chains came from one sample sequenced in a study. TCRdb ran MiXCR on the 5' RACE reads and lists one entry per CDR3 protein. The sample has approximately 53,000 distinct CDR3 sequences, about 28% seen once. Sample: tumor-infiltrating memory CD4+ T cells sorted from the breast tumor. Subset meaning: memory CD4+ T cells, CD4+CD45RO+CD25-. The receptors here all came from a female donor with breast cancer.

In this sample, this clonotype turned up a few times. The chain carries TRBV24-1 and TRBJ2-1; D is unclear. The CDR3 extends over 11 amino acids. Germline V lookup: CDR1 KGHDR, CDR2 SFDVKD. Deletions cut 5 bases from V and 8 bases from J, with 6 bases between. The CDR3 reads CATSARDEQFF. The CDR3 DNA sequence: TGTGCCACCAGTGCCCGGGATGAGCAGTTCTTC.

This clonotype was observed a few times. The chain couples TRBV5-6 to TRBJ2-5; 7 bases fit TRBD2. V was clipped by 4 bases and J by 5 bases; unmatched bases: 11. The V gene's germline CDR1 is SGHDT and CDR2 YYEEEE. CDR3 length: 15 residues. CDR3 region: CASSASGRTAETQYF. CDR3 DNA sequence: TGTGCCAGCAGCGCCTCCGGGAGGACGGCGGAGACCCAGTACTTC.

In regard to this clonotype: Given a much more abundant clone one base away, this may be a read error. The chain couples TRBV6-1 to TRBJ1-2, with D perhaps TRBD1 (6 bases). V gave up 8 bases and J gave up 4 bases, with 14 bases separating them. Germline V gene data show CDR1 as MNHNS and CDR2 as SASEGT. The length of the CDR3 is 13 residues. CDR3 amino acids: CASRRGGGYGYTF. The CDR3 nucleotides read TGTGCCAGCCGAAGGGGGGGCGGCTATGGCTACACCTTC.

This clonotype was seen ten or more times. The V call is TRBV7-3, the J call TRBJ1-1; D gene ambiguous. The CDR3 spans 13 residues. Germline V gene sequence: CDR1 SGHTA, CDR2 FQGTGA. The ends were cut back, 5 bases at V and 3 bases at J, with 10 bases in the middle. For the CDR3, the DNA is TGTGCCAGCAGCACCCAACGCGACACTGAAGCTTTCTTT. Translation: CASSTQRDTEAFF.

This chain joins TRBV6-6 and TRBJ1-1, with D uncertain. The CDR3 is 13 amino acids. V was pared by 3 bases and J by 1 base, with 6 bases between. Per the germline V gene, CDR1 is MNHNY and CDR2 is SVGAGI (reference sequence). CDR3: CASSYGKNTEAFF. CDR3 coding DNA: TGTGCCAGCAGTTATGGCAAGAACACTGAAGCTTTCTTT.

The chain carries TRBV28 and TRBJ1-4, with a weak D call TRBD1 (5 bases). Germline V gives CDR1 MDHEN, CDR2 SYDVKM. CDR3 length: 14 residues. Trimming left V 3 bases short and J 9 bases short, with 14 bases between. As DNA, the CDR3 is TGTGCCAGCAGTTTGAGTGGGGCAGCGAAAAAACTGTTTTTT. It yields the protein CASSLSGAAKKLFF.

This clonotype was observed a few times. The chain uses TRBV2 and TRBJ1-1; D unresolved. V lost 5 bases and J 8 bases, leaving 12 bases between the germline ends. CDR1 is SNHLY and CDR2 is FYNNEI in the germline V gene. CDR3 size: 12 residues. CDR3 coding DNA: TGTGCCAGCAGTAAAGAAAGAGGGGAAGCTTTCTTT. Its translation: CASSKERGEAFF.

This clonotype showed up just a few times. V and J are TRBV20-1 and TRBJ2-2; D remains ambiguous. This CDR3 comprises 14 residues. Germline V gene lookup returns CDR1 DFQATT and CDR2 SNEGSKA (reference sequence). V was clipped by 0 bases and J by 1 base, with 6 bases between them. This CDR3 reads CSARDNRNTGELFF. The CDR3, as DNA: TGCAGTGCTAGAGATAACAGGAACACCGGGGAGCTGTTTTTT.

The gene calls are TRBV7-9 and TRBJ1-1; 7 positions agree with TRBD1. The ends lost 4 bases at V and 0 bases at J; junction bases unmatched: 2. Germline V lookup: CDR1 SEHNR, CDR2 FQNEAQ (reference sequence). The CDR3 has 14 amino acids. The DNA for the CDR3 is TGTGCCAGCAGCTCGGGACAGATGAACACTGAAGCTTTCTTT. It is translated as CASSSGQMNTEAFF.

The V gene is TRBV5-1, the J gene TRBJ1-4; D unclear. The CDR3 is 15 amino acids. Germline assignment: CDR1 SGHRS and CDR2 YFSETQ. Trimming stripped 4 bases from V and 3 bases from J, with 13 bases between. CDR3 DNA: TGCGCCAGCAGCGGAGCATTGGGAGCTAATGAAAAACTGTTTTTT. Translated, it gives CASSGALGANEKLFF.